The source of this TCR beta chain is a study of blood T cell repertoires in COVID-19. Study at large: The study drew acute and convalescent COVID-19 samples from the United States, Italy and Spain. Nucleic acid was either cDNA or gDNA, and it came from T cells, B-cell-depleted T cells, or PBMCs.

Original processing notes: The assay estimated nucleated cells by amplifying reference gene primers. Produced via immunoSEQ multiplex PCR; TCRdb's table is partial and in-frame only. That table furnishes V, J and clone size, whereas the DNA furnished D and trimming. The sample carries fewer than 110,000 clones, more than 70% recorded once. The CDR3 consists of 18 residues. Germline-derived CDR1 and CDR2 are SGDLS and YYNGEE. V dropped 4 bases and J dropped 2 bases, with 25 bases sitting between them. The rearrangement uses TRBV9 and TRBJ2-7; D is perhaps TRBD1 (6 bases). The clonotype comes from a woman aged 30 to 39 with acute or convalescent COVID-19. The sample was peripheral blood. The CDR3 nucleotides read TGTGCCAGCAGCTTAGCCCGTAACCCTGGGGACAACGCCTACGAGCAGTACTTC. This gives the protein CASSLARNPGDNAYEQYF. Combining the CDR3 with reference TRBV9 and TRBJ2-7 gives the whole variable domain DSGVTQTPKHLITATGQRVTLRCSPRSGDLSVYWYQQSLDQGLQFLIQYYNGEERAKGNILERFSAQQFPDLHSELNLSSLELGDSALYFCASSLARNPGDNAYEQYFGPGTRLTVT.